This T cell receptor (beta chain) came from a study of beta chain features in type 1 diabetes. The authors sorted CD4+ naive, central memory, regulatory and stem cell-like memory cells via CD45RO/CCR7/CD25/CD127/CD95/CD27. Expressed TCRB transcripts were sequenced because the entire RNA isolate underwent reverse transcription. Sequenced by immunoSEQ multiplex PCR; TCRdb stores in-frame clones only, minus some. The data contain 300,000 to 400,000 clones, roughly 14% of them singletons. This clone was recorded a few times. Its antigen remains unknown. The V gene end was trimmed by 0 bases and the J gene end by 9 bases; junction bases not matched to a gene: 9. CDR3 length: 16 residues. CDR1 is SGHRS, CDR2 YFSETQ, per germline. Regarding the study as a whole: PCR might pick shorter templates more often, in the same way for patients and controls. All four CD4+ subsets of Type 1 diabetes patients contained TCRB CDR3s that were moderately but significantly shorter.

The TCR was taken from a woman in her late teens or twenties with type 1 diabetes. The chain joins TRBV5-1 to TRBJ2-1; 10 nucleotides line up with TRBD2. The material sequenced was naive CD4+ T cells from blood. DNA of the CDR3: TGCGCCAGCAGCTTGGGGGGACTAGCGATCACCGGTGAGCAGTTCTTC. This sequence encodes CASSLGGLAITGEQFF.